This entry concerns a single T cell receptor (beta chain). The data are from a study of blood T cell repertoires in COVID-19. About the research overall: Sites in the United States, Italy and Spain provided acute and convalescent COVID-19 samples. The cDNA or gDNA used as material had been derived from T cells, B-cell-depleted T cells, or PBMCs.

In the authors' methods: Counts of nucleated cells, estimated from reference gene primer amplification, were obtained. Libraries were prepared by immunoSEQ multiplex PCR; TCRdb keeps only in-frame clonotypes and omits some of them. That table gives V, J and clone size, and the DNA gave D and trimming. Of 220,000 or so clones listed, approximately 81% are singletons. Looked up from germline, CDR1 is MNHNS and CDR2 is SASEGT. The CDR3 is 15 amino acids. J was trimmed by 7 bases and V by 2 bases; bases with no gene match: 6. The chain joins TRBV6-1 to TRBJ2-3, with 10 bases fitting TRBD2. The sequence was collected from a man between 45 and 60 years old who had recovered from COVID-19. Sequencing was performed on peripheral blood. Here the CDR3 DNA reads TGTGCCAGCAGTGAACTAGCGGGAGCCGCGTATACGCAGTATTTT. This sequence encodes CASSELAGAAYTQYF.